The 24 T cell receptor beta chains below come from one sample, sequenced in a study of blood T cells in healthy people across ages. Then a second PCR, running roughly 7 to 12 cycles, was carried out with a sample-barcoded 5' primer and a J-beta primer mix. TCRdb re-analysed the 5' RACE reads in MiXCR, keeping a single row per CDR3 protein. This table holds some 930,000 distinct CDR3 sequences, 25% to 35% found once. These same data were also listed under a study on T cells of mothers and their children.

Sequencing was done on a sample of blood. These receptors were collected from a woman in her thirties or forties in good health.

This clonotype was seen many times. The rearrangement uses TRBV7-9 and TRBJ2-7; 7 bases align to TRBD1. J gave up 0 bases and V 5 bases, and 7 bases lay outside the gene matches. CDR1 and CDR2 (germline): SEHNR, FQNEAQ (reference sequence). The CDR3 is made up of 15 amino acids. CDR3 nucleotide sequence: TGTGCCAGCAGCACCGGAAGGGGGCCCTCCTACGAGCAGTACTTC. Protein: CASSTGRGPSYEQYF.

Concerning this clonotype: A read error may account for a junction end that differs from germline. The genes are TRBV14 and TRBJ2-1, with TRBD2 matching 8 bases. CDR1 is SGHDN and CDR2 is FVKESK in the germline V gene. The CDR3 covers 13 residues. CDR3 coding DNA: TGTGCCAGCAGCACGGGACTAGTCAATGAGCAGTTCTTT. This codes for CASSTGLVNEQFF.

The rearrangement uses TRBV20-1 and TRBJ1-2, with TRBD1 matching over 10 bases. CDR1 and CDR2 (germline): DFQATT, SNEGSKA (reference sequence). With V trimmed by 6 bases and J by 5 bases, 6 bases remained unmatched. This CDR3 has 13 residues. The CDR3 protein is CSAWDRGDYGYTF. The CDR3 DNA is TGCAGTGCCTGGGACAGGGGAGATTATGGCTACACCTTC.

The chain couples TRBV2 to TRBJ1-1; D uncertain. V was pared by 7 bases and J by 1 base, with 13 bases between. The length of the CDR3 is 14 residues. Germline V gene sequence: CDR1 SNHLY, CDR2 FYNNEI. CDR3 protein: CASNQADPNTEAFF. The CDR3 nucleotides read TGTGCCAGCAATCAGGCAGACCCGAACACTGAAGCTTTCTTT.

This clonotype was picked up a small number of times. The rearrangement uses TRBV7-2 and TRBJ2-4; D is possibly TRBD1 (5 bases). CDR1 SGHTA and CDR2 FQGNSA come from the germline V gene. The CDR3 is 21 residues long. The ends were cut back, 1 base at V and 0 bases at J, with 25 bases in the middle. The CDR3 reads CASSLVPGTTGLSLAKNIQYF. Here the CDR3 DNA reads TGTGCCAGCAGCTTAGTGCCAGGAACCACAGGATTATCCTTAGCCAAAAACATTCAGTACTTC. The full variable domain, rest sourced from reference TRBV7-2 and TRBJ2-4, is GAGVSQSPSNKVTEKGKDVELRCDPISGHTALYWYRQSLGQGLEFLIYFQGNSAPDKSGLPSDRFSAERTGGSVSTLTIQRTQQEDSAVYLCASSLVPGTTGLSLAKNIQYFGAGTRLSVL.

As concerns this clonotype: A much larger clone sits a single nucleotide away, making a read error possible. The V and J genes are TRBV30 and TRBJ2-1; 11 bases match TRBD2. Unmatched junction bases numbered 9, after V lost 8 bases and J lost 9 bases. Germline V gene lookup returns CDR1 GTSNPN and CDR2 SVGIG (reference sequence). CDR3 length: 13 amino acids. In nucleotides, the CDR3 is TGTGCCCAGAGGAGACTAGCGGGAACTGAGCAGTTCTTC. Amino acids: CAQRRLAGTEQFF.

Turning to this clonotype: A much bigger clone sits one base away, suggesting this may be a read error. The conserved phenylalanine or tryptophan is not found at the CDR3 terminus, so this likely reflects a read error. V usage is TRBV6-6 and J usage is TRBJ1-2; 7 nucleotides match TRBD1. Germline CDR1 and CDR2: MNHNY and SVGAGI (reference sequence). V shed 6 bases and J 4 bases; nucleotides not matched to a gene: 2. CDR3 length: 12 residues. The CDR3 region is CASRDRSYGYTL. The CDR3 bases are TGTGCCAGCAGGGACAGGAGCTATGGCTACACCTTA.

This clonotype was counted between two and nine times. The CDR3 region is CASSAGHEKLFF. The DNA for the CDR3 is TGCGCCAGCAGCGCAGGACATGAAAAACTGTTTTTT. The rearrangement uses TRBV5-1 and TRBJ1-4; no clear D. This CDR3 contains 12 residues. Germline V gene lookup returns CDR1 SGHRS and CDR2 YFSETQ. V was trimmed by 4 bases and J by 6 bases, leaving 7 bases between them.

The rearrangement joins TRBV4-2 to TRBJ2-1; D is uncertain. The tail of the sequence fits TRBJ2-7 better, so the J call may be wrong. This CDR3 spans 14 amino acids. Germline lookup yields CDR1 LGHNA and CDR2 YNFKEQ. As DNA, the CDR3 is TGTGCCAGCAGCCCCCCCGGATCATACAATGAGCAGTACTTC. Translated, it gives CASSPPGSYNEQYF.

The count of this clonotype is one. This may be a read error, as it is one base from a much larger clone. The chain is built from TRBV15 and TRBJ1-6; TRBD1 is a possible D gene (6 bases). The CDR3 has 13 amino acids. V lost 3 bases, J lost 8 bases, and 8 bases lay in between. Germline lookup yields CDR1 LNHNV and CDR2 YYDKDF (reference sequence). For the CDR3, the DNA is TGTGCCACCAGCAGCGACAGGCATTCACCCCTCCACTTT. It codes for CATSSDRHSPLHF.

This clonotype was seen ten or more times. The gene calls are TRBV5-1 and TRBJ1-2, with D perhaps matching TRBD1 (6 bases). The CDR3 contains 14 residues. The V end was cut by 0 bases, the J end by 8 bases, with 14 bases between. CDR1 SGHRS and CDR2 YFSETQ come from the germline V gene. The CDR3 here is CASSLDDRHKGYTF. As DNA, the CDR3 is TGCGCCAGCAGCTTGGACGACAGGCACAAGGGCTACACCTTC.

This clonotype was seen at least ten times. This chain joins TRBV12-3 or TRBV12-4 and TRBJ2-7, with 8 bases aligning to TRBD1. This CDR3 region has 12 residues. The ends lost 3 bases at V and 11 bases at J; junction bases unmatched: 6. The CDR3 loop is CASSFQGAREYF. Here the CDR3 DNA reads TGTGCCAGCAGTTTCCAGGGGGCGAGGGAGTACTTC.

V is TRBV7-9 and J is TRBJ2-3; perhaps TRBD2 as D (6 bases). V lost 4 bases and J 6 bases, leaving 32 bases between the germline ends. CDR3 size: 20 residues. From germline, CDR1 is SEHNR and CDR2 FQNEAQ (reference sequence). CDR3 residues: CASSSTLNRDGLLSPDTQYF. CDR3 nucleotide sequence: TGTGCCAGCAGCTCCACTCTGAACAGAGACGGACTATTAAGTCCCGATACGCAGTATTTT.

This chain joins TRBV5-1 and TRBJ2-7, with a tentative D call TRBD2 (6 bases). The end of the DNA aligns better with TRBJ2-5, so the J call may be wrong. CDR1 is SGHRS and CDR2 is YFSETQ in the germline V gene. CDR3 length equals 15 residues. This CDR3 reads CASSLDPGVGETQYF. The CDR3 DNA is TGCGCCAGCAGCTTGGATCCGGGGGTCGGGGAGACCCAGTACTTC.

V gene TRBV15 combines with J gene TRBJ2-7; D uncertain. V was clipped by 1 base and J by 0 bases, with 7 bases between them. The CDR3 is 14 residues long. Germline V CDR1 and CDR2: LNHNV, YYDKDF (reference sequence). CDR3 nucleotide sequence: TGTGCCACCAGCAGAGTCACGAACTCCTACGAGCAGTACTTC. Its protein product is CATSRVTNSYEQYF.

This clonotype has ten or more counts. One end of the junction does not line up with germline, which may come from a read error. This sequence joins TRBV5-1 and TRBJ1-2, with a tentative D call TRBD1 (6 bases). The CDR3 runs 16 residues. Germline V CDR1 and CDR2: SGHRS, YFSETQ. This CDR3 reads CASSLDRERVNSGYTF. Written as DNA, the CDR3 is TGCGCCAGCAGCTTGGACAGGGAGCGGGTAAACTCTGGCTACACCTTC.

This clonotype has just a few counts. Here the CDR3 reads CSAKIPGQGITEAFF. CDR3 DNA: TGCAGTGCGAAGATACCGGGACAGGGGATCACTGAAGCTTTCTTT. The rearrangement links TRBV20-1 to TRBJ1-1; the match to TRBD1 covers 10 bases. V dropped 6 bases and J dropped 4; count of bases not matched to a gene: 11. CDR1 DFQATT and CDR2 SNEGSKA come from the germline V gene (reference sequence). The CDR3 has 15 residues.

This clonotype was detected ten times or more. J is TRBJ2-7 and V is TRBV10-3; 10 bases align to TRBD1. CDR1 ENHRY and CDR2 SYGVKD come from the germline V gene. Trimming took 6 bases from V and 3 from J; bases not matched to a gene: 5. The CDR3 runs to 14 residues. CDR3 sequence reads: CAIRGDRGDYEQYF. CDR3 bases: TGTGCCATCAGGGGGGACAGGGGCGACTACGAGCAGTACTTC.

Points on this clonotype: The CDR3 ends on some other residue instead of the conserved phenylalanine or tryptophan, so this is likely a read error. The chain is built from TRBV4-3 and TRBJ2-7, with D hard to call. Germline CDR1 is LGHNA and CDR2 is YSLEER. Trimming removed 1 base at V and 3 bases at J, with 7 bases between. The CDR3 spans 13 residues. The CDR3 DNA follows: TGCGCCAGCAGCCAAGGGACGGGCTACGAGCAGTACTAC. Translation gives CASSQGTGYEQYY.

This chain uses TRBV5-1 with TRBJ2-1, with D maybe TRBD2 (5 bases). The V and J ends lost 4 bases and 6 bases respectively, with 20 bases between them. Looked up from germline, CDR1 is SGHRS and CDR2 is YFSETQ. The CDR3 consists of 16 residues. CDR3 nucleotide sequence: TGCGCCAGCAGCCCCCGTGGACTTATACTATCCAATGAGCAGTTCTTC. Its translation: CASSPRGLILSNEQFF.

This clonotype was seen more than once but under ten times. This chain connects TRBV5-5 to TRBJ1-5; 11 nucleotides align to TRBD1. CDR1 and CDR2 (germline): SGHKS, YYEKEE (reference sequence). After removal of 1 base from V and 7 bases from J, the junction contained 7 bases not matched to a gene. CDR3 length: 16 amino acids. The CDR3 sequence is CASSLSPGQGGQPQHF. DNA for the CDR3: TGTGCCAGCAGCTTGTCCCCGGGACAGGGGGGACAGCCCCAGCATTTT.

On this clonotype itself: At one boundary the junction diverges from the germline segment, which might be a read error. This chain connects TRBV6-1 to TRBJ1-2; tentative D call: TRBD1 (5 bases). Germline V CDR1 and CDR2: MNHNS, SASEGT. The CDR3 spans 15 residues. DNA for the CDR3: TGTACCAGCAGTGAAATTCGGGGGACTAACTATGGCTACACCTTC. The encoded protein is CTSSEIRGTNYGYTF.

The rearrangement joins TRBV7-8 to TRBJ2-1; D possibly matches TRBD1 or TRBD2 (5 bases each). Germline assignment: CDR1 SGHVS and CDR2 FQNEAQ. V lost 3 bases, J lost 9 bases, and 21 bases lay in between. The CDR3 sequence is 16 residues long. CDR3 DNA: TGTGCCAGCAGCTTTTCAGGTGCTAGCCCGCAGGGTGAGCAGTTCTTC. It translates to CASSFSGASPQGEQFF.

This clonotype has a handful of counts. The chain is built from TRBV20-1 and TRBJ2-7; perhaps TRBD2 as D (5 bases). The germline V gene has CDR1 DFQATT and CDR2 SNEGSKA (reference sequence). Trimming took off 6 bases at V and 3 bases at J, with 15 bases between the two ends. The CDR3 is made up of 13 amino acids. CDR3 sequence: CSADGEQYYEQYF. The CDR3 bases are TGCAGTGCCGACGGGGAACAGTACTACGAGCAGTACTTC.